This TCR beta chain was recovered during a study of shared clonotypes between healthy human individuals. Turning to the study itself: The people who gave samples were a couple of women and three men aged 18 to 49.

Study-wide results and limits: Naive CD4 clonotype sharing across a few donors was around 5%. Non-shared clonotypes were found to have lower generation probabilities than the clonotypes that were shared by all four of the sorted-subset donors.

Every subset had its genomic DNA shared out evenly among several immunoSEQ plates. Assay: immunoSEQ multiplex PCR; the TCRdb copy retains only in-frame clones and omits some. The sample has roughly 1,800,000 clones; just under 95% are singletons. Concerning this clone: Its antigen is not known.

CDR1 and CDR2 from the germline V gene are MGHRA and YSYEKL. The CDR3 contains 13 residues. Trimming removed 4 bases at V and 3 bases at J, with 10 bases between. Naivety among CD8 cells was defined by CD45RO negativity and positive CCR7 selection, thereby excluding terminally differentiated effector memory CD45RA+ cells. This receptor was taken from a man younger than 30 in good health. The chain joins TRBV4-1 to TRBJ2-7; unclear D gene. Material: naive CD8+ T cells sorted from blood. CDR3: CASSRQEHYEQYF. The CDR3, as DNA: TGCGCCAGCAGCCGGCAGGAGCACTACGAGCAGTACTTC.